Listed below are T cell receptor beta chains from one sample, sequenced in a study of beta chain features in type 1 diabetes. TCRdb's table, derived via immunoSEQ multiplex PCR, lists solely in-frame clones and lacks some. The sample lists about 640,000 clones; about an eighth were seen once. Sequencing used naive CD4+ T cells from blood. Receptors were obtained from a man between 25 and 39 years old with type 1 diabetes. Each CDR3 is given with its conserved first and last residue. Fields, in order: V gene, clone size, J gene, D gene, CDR3 protein, CDR3 DNA. A D gene is named only where the DNA matches it firmly. Clone size is given for some rows only: seen once, a few or many times, or a class if the clone is expanded.

>TRBV6-5|few|TRBJ2-2|NA
CASGGTGELFF
TGTGCCAGCGGGGGGACCGGGGAGCTGTTTTTT
>TRBV11-3|once|TRBJ2-6|NA
CASRPGSPGANVLTF
TGTGCCAGCAGACCAGGGTCCCCCGGGGCCAACGTCCTGACTTTC
>TRBV19|few|TRBJ2-3|NA
CAPFLDTQYF
TGTGCCCCCTTTCTAGATACGCAGTATTTT
>TRBV9|NA|TRBJ1-3|NA
CASSAGYF
TGTGCCAGCAGCGCGGGATATTTT
>TRBV19|NA|TRBJ2-6|TRBD1
CASRRGQGASGANVLTF
TGTGCCAGTAGGAGGGGACAGGGAGCCTCTGGGGCCAACGTCCTGACTTTC
>TRBV2|few|TRBJ2-7|TRBD1
CASSPRDRGRREQYF
TGTGCCAGCAGCCCCCGGGACAGGGGCCGACGCGAGCAGTACTTC
>TRBV19|NA|TRBJ2-5|NA
CASSLQRGETQYF
TGTGCCAGTAGTCTACAGCGCGGGGAGACCCAGTACTTC
>TRBV5-6|NA|TRBJ1-1|NA
CASSSRTQGNTEAFF
TGTGCCAGCAGCTCCCGCACACAGGGGAACACTGAAGCTTTCTTT
>TRBV25-1|few|TRBJ1-1|TRBD1
CASSELRGTGMPEAFF
TGTGCCAGCAGTGAATTAAGAGGGACAGGGATGCCTGAAGCTTTCTTT
>TRBV4-3|few|TRBJ1-2|TRBD1
CASSQDPRTGDGYTF
TGCGCCAGCAGCCAAGATCCACGGACAGGGGATGGCTACACCTTC
>TRBV27|NA|TRBJ2-7|TRBD2
CASSLLGGDSYEQYF
TGTGCCAGCAGTTTACTGGGGGGGGATTCCTACGAGCAGTACTTC
>TRBV4-3|few|TRBJ1-6|NA
CASSRTDSPLHF
TGCGCCAGCAGCCGGACAGATTCACCCCTCCACTTT
>TRBV9|few|TRBJ2-1|TRBD1
CASSVGTGGAEEQFF
TGTGCCAGCAGCGTAGGGACAGGGGGCGCAGAGGAGCAGTTCTTC
>TRBV7-2|NA|TRBJ2-7|TRBD1
CASSSRTGAGDEQYF
TGTGCCAGCAGTTCCCGGACAGGGGCTGGAGACGAGCAGTACTTC
>TRBV5-4|NA|TRBJ1-1|NA
CASSLDSMNTEAFF
TGTGCCAGCAGCTTGGACAGTATGAACACTGAAGCTTTCTTT
>TRBV11-3|few|TRBJ2-7|NA
CASSLEAGRYEQYF
TGTGCCAGCAGCTTAGAGGCAGGGAGATACGAGCAGTACTTC
>TRBV9|NA|TRBJ2-5|NA
CASSVRDQETQYF
TGTGCCAGCAGCGTTAGGGACCAAGAGACCCAGTACTTC
>TRBV6-1|NA|TRBJ1-5|NA
CASRAGGNQPQHF
TGTGCCAGCAGGGCAGGGGGCAATCAGCCCCAGCATTTT
>TRBV29-1|NA|TRBJ1-2|NA
CSVPTAPNLLGGYTF
TGCAGCGTACCGACAGCGCCCAACCTTCTGGGCGGCTACACCTTC
>TRBV27|NA|TRBJ2-5|TRBD1
CASSDGQGAETQYF
TGTGCCAGCAGTGACGGACAGGGGGCAGAGACCCAGTACTTC
>TRBV9|few|TRBJ2-5|NA
CASSVRDIGTGPQETQYF
TGTGCCAGCAGCGTACGGGACATTGGAACGGGGCCCCAAGAGACCCAGTACTTC
>TRBV28|few|TRBJ2-7|NA
CASTPRPSSYEQYF
TGTGCCAGCACCCCTCGTCCTAGCTCCTACGAGCAGTACTTC
>TRBV5-1|few|TRBJ2-1|NA
CASSFHNEQFF
TGCGCCAGCAGCTTTCACAATGAGCAGTTCTTC
>TRBV29-1|NA|TRBJ2-3|TRBD1
CSATGGFTDTQYF
TGCAGCGCGACAGGGGGATTTACAGATACGCAGTATTTT
>TRBV10-3|NA|TRBJ1-5|TRBD1
CAISPNRGSNQPQHF
TGTGCCATCAGTCCCAACAGGGGAAGCAATCAGCCCCAGCATTTT
>TRBV4-1|NA|TRBJ2-7|NA
CASSHLYDRTYSYEQYF
TGCGCCAGCAGCCATCTGTACGACAGAACCTATTCCTACGAGCAGTACTTC
>TRBV10-3|few|TRBJ2-1|NA
CAISASIDYEQFF
TGTGCCATCAGTGCGTCTATAGACTATGAGCAGTTCTTC
>TRBV4-2|NA|TRBJ2-1|NA
CASSQRHRGAEPQFF
TGTGCCAGCAGCCAGAGACATAGGGGGGCCGAACCCCAGTTCTTC
>TRBV6-5|few|TRBJ1-1|NA
CASSYSGQQVNTEAFF
TGTGCCAGCAGTTACTCAGGACAGCAGGTTAACACTGAAGCTTTCTTT
>TRBV7-2|few|TRBJ2-7|TRBD2
CASSTGLAGAGEQYF
TGTGCCAGCAGCACGGGACTAGCGGGGGCCGGCGAGCAGTACTTC
>TRBV30|NA|TRBJ1-2|NA
CALIITGTNDGYTF
TGTGCCCTTATCATTACCGGGACAAACGATGGCTACACCTTC
>TRBV7-2|NA|TRBJ2-3|NA
CASSLGRDSGADTQYF
TGTGCCAGCAGCTTAGGGAGGGACAGTGGTGCAGATACGCAGTATTTT
>TRBV19|few|TRBJ1-1|NA
CASSIRAGAAEAFF
TGTGCCAGTAGTATACGGGCGGGGGCAGCTGAAGCTTTCTTT
>TRBV18|NA|TRBJ2-1|NA
CASSSLGGEYNEQFF
TGTGCCAGCTCCTCACTAGGGGGAGAATACAATGAGCAGTTCTTC
>TRBV6-6|few|TRBJ2-7|NA
CASTSSYEQYF
TGTGCCAGCACTTCAAGCTACGAGCAGTACTTC
>TRBV6-7|NA|TRBJ2-2|NA
CASRPRGGPQSPHYTGELFF
TGTGCCAGCAGACCCCGAGGGGGGCCACAAAGCCCCCATTACACCGGGGAGCTGTTTTTT